This TCR beta chain emerged from a study of T cells in tuberculosis. About the study: Sequenced TCRs come from CD1B-GMM tetramer-binding T cells. Study results and caveats: GMM-specific TCRs were nearer to active tuberculosis alpha repertoires, suggesting expansion. Using the GMM-specific repertoire gave nearly 90% accuracy versus 60% to 70% with motifs.

Noted time point: new active TB diagnosis, blood taken before or within 7 days of starting treatment. Produced via immunoSEQ multiplex PCR; TCRdb's table is partial and in-frame only. The sample carries tens of thousands of clones, 92% recorded once. Turning to this clone: Its cognate antigen is unknown.

The CDR3 is made up of 14 amino acids. Germline V gene data show CDR1 as SGHVS and CDR2 as FNYEAQ. Trimming pared 1 base from V and 10 bases from J, leaving 13 bases between. The clonotype was recovered from an adult with tuberculosis. Some clones in this sample may be carry-over from other donors' samples. The starting material was PBMCs, obtained at tuberculosis diagnosis. This chain links TRBV7-6 with TRBJ1-4, with D perhaps matching TRBD1 (6 bases). The CDR3 DNA is TGTGCCAGCAGCTTAGTACAAGGGGGGGGAAAACTGTTTTTT. Encoded protein: CASSLVQGGGKLFF.